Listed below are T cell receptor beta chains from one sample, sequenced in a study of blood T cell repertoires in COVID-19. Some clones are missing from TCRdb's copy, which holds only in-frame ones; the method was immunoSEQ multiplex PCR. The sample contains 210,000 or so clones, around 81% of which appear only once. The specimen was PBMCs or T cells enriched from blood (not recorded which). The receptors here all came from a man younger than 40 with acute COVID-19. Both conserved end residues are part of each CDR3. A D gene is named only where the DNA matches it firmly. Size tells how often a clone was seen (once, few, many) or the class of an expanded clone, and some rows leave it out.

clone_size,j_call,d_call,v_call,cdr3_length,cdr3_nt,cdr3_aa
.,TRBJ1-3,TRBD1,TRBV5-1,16,TGCGCCAGCAGCTTGACGACAGGGGGCACCGGAAACACCATATATTTT,CASSLTTGGTGNTIYF
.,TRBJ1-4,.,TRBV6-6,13,TGTGCCAGCAGTCTTCGGACTAATGAAAAACTGTTTTTT,CASSLRTNEKLFF
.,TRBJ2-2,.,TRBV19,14,TGTGCCAGTAGTACCGGGGGGAACACCGGGGAGCTGTTTTTT,CASSTGGNTGELFF
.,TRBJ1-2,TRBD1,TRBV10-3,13,TGTGCCATCTTGGGACAGGGGAACTATGGCTACACCTTC,CAILGQGNYGYTF
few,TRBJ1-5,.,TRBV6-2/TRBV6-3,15,TGTGCCAGCAGCCCCCAGGGACGGGGGGATCAGCCCCAGCATTTT,CASSPQGRGDQPQHF
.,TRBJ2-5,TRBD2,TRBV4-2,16,TGTGCCAGCAGCCAAGAGCCGGGTTGGGAGGGAGAGACCCAGTACTTC,CASSQEPGWEGETQYF
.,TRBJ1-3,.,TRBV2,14,TGTGCCAGCAGTGAAGGGGCGCTTGGAAACACCATATATTTT,CASSEGALGNTIYF
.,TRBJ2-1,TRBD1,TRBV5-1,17,TGCGCCAGCAGCTGGGGGACAGGGGGTTTCTCCTACAATGAGCAGTTCTTC,CASSWGTGGFSYNEQFF
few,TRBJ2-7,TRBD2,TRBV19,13,TGTGCCAGTAGTACGCCGGGGGGGTTCGAGCAGTACTTC,CASSTPGGFEQYF
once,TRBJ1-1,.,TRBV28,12,TGTGCCAGCAGTTTCGGGTTTACTGAAGCTTTCTTT,CASSFGFTEAFF
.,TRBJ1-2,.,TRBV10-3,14,TGTGCCATCAGTGACGGCAGGGGCCCTTATGGCTACACCTTC,CAISDGRGPYGYTF
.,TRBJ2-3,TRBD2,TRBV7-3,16,TGTGCCAGCAGCCCCCTAGCGGGGGGCTCCACAGATACGCAGTATTTT,CASSPLAGGSTDTQYF
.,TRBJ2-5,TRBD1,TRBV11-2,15,TGTGCCAGCAGCCTGGGGAACAGGGGGCCGGAGACCCAGTACTTC,CASSLGNRGPETQYF
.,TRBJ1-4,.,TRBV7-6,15,TGTGCCAGCAGCTCTACAGGTTCAACTAATGAAAAACTGTTTTTT,CASSSTGSTNEKLFF
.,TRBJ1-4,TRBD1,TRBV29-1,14,TGCAGCGTTGCATTGACAGGGTCCCTAGAAAAACTGTTTTTT,CSVALTGSLEKLFF
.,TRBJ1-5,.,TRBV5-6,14,TGTGCCAGCAGCTTAGGGCAGGGGCGGCAGCCCCAGCATTTT,CASSLGQGRQPQHF
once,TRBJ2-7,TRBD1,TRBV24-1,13,TGTGCCACAGCTAGGACAGGGACCTACGAGCAGTACTTC,CATARTGTYEQYF
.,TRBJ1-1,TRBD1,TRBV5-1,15,TGCGCCAGCAGCTATGCCGGACAGGGTAACACTGAAGCTTTCTTT,CASSYAGQGNTEAFF
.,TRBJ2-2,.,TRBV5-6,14,TGTGCCAGCAGCTTGGTTGGGCCCACCGGGGAGCTGTTTTTT,CASSLVGPTGELFF
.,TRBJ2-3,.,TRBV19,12,TGTGCCAGTAGTACATCCCGGGATACGCAGTATTTT,CASSTSRDTQYF
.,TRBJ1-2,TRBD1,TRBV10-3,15,TGTGCCATCAGTGAGTTAGGACAGGGGGACTATGGCTACACCTTC,CAISELGQGDYGYTF
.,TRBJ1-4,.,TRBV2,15,TGTGCCAGCAGTGAAGGGGGTTTGGGGCAGGAAAAACTGTTTTTT,CASSEGGLGQEKLFF
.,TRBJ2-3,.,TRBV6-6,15,TGTGCCAGCCTCCCGGGGGGCCGGAGCACAGATACGCAGTATTTT,CASLPGGRSTDTQYF
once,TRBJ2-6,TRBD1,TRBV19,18,TGTGCCAGTAGTAAGAAGGGACAGGGGATTTCTGGGGCCAACGTCCTGACTTTC,CASSKKGQGISGANVLTF
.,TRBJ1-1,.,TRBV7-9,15,TGTGCCAGCAGCTTAGATGACAGATTGAACACTGAAGCTTTCTTT,CASSLDDRLNTEAFF
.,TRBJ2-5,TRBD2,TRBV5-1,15,TGCGCCAGCAGCTTACGGACTAGCGGGGGCGAGACCCAGTACTTC,CASSLRTSGGETQYF
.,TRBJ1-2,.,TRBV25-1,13,TGTGCCAGCAGTGTAGGGCCGGGGGACCGGTACACCTTC,CASSVGPGDRYTF